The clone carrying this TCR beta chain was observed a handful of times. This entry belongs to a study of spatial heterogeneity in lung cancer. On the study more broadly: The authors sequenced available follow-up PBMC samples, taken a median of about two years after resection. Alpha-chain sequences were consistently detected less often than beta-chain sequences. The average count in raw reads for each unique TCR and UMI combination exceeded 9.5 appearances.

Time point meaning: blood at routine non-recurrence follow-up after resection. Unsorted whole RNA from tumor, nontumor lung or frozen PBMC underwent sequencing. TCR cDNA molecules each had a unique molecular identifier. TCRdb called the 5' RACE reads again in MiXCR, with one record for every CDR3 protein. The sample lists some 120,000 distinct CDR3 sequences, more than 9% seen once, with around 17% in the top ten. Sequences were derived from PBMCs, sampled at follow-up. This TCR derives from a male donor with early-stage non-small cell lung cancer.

The CDR3 here is CASSSLRYSGANVLTF. The CDR3 DNA follows: TGTGCCAGCAGTTCCCTGAGGTATTCTGGGGCCAACGTCCTGACTTTC. The chain employs TRBV28 and TRBJ2-6; D remains unclear. Trimming removed 4 bases at V and 1 base at J, with 11 bases between. There are 16 residues in the CDR3. Germline V lookup: CDR1 MDHEN, CDR2 SYDVKM.